The 14 T cell receptor beta chains listed next were all sequenced from one sample in a study of T cell responses to AZD1222 COVID-19 vaccine. Sequencing was performed with immunoSEQ multiplex PCR; in TCRdb, only in-frame clones are kept and a portion is missing. This table has 80,000 to 90,000 clones, just over 90% appearing once. The sequences come from peripheral blood, collected on day 0 of AZD1222 vaccination. Receptors originate from an adult in good health.

This sequence joins TRBV6-6 and TRBJ2-1, with 14 positions matching TRBD2. The J segment lost 8 bases and the V segment lost 5 bases, leaving 11 bases of the junction unmatched. The germline V gene has CDR1 MNHNY and CDR2 SVGAGI (reference sequence). The CDR3 totals 17 residues. CDR3 loop: CASSPGTSGRRVDEQFF. The DNA of the CDR3 is TGTGCCAGCAGTCCTGGGACTAGCGGGAGAAGGGTCGATGAGCAGTTCTTC.

The chain employs TRBV28 and TRBJ2-1; the D is unclear. Looked up from germline, CDR1 is MDHEN and CDR2 is SYDVKM. With 4 bases removed from V and 0 bases from J, the gap between germline ends came to 10 bases. This CDR3 spans 15 amino acids. The CDR3 nucleotides read TGTGCCAGCAGTTCCGTCGGTGGCTCCTACAATGAGCAGTTCTTC. Its translation: CASSSVGGSYNEQFF.

This chain links TRBV4-3 with TRBJ1-2; D uncertain. CDR1 is LGHNA and CDR2 is YSLEER in the germline V gene. The CDR3 extends over 15 amino acids. V dropped 0 bases and J dropped 6 bases, with 14 bases sitting between them. The CDR3 loop is CASSQDSSRVDGYTF. The CDR3 DNA follows: TGCGCCAGCAGCCAAGACTCCAGTCGGGTGGATGGCTACACCTTC.

V is TRBV6-2 or TRBV6-3 and J is TRBJ2-1, with 12 bases identical to TRBD2. Germline assignment: CDR1 MNHEY and CDR2 SVGEGT. The CDR3 contains 18 residues. J gave up 0 bases and V 4 bases, and 7 bases lay outside the gene matches. CDR3 in DNA: TGTGCCAGCAGTTCAAGGACTAGCGGGACGAGCTCCTACAATGAGCAGTTCTTC. Translation: CASSSRTSGTSSYNEQFF.

The rearrangement joins TRBV6-5 to TRBJ1-2; D remains ambiguous. Germline-derived CDR1 and CDR2 are MNHEY and SVGAGI. V was cut by 5 bases and J by 2 bases, with 9 bases left in between. This CDR3 region has 13 residues. CDR3 bases: TGTGCCAGCAGTCCGGACTCGAACTATGGCTACACCTTC. Its translation: CASSPDSNYGYTF.

In DNA, the CDR3 is TGTGCCAGCAGTTTCAGCTCTAGCGGGAGTAGGTGGGCTACCGGGGAGCTGTTTTTT. This codes for CASSFSSSGSRWATGELFF. The V call is TRBV28, the J call TRBJ2-2, with TRBD2 matching over 10 bases. CDR1 is MDHEN and CDR2 is SYDVKM in the germline V gene. CDR3 length equals 19 residues. V lost 3 bases, J lost 5 bases, and 15 bases stayed unmatched. The full variable domain, its missing parts supplied by reference TRBV28 and TRBJ2-2, is DVKVTQSSRYLVKRTGEKVFLECVQDMDHENMFWYRQDPGLGLRLIYFSYDVKMKEKGDIPEGYSVSREKKERFSLILESASTNQTSMYLCASSFSSSGSRWATGELFFGEGSRLTVL.

The chain employs TRBV9 and TRBJ1-3, with a tentative D call TRBD1 (5 bases). The CDR3 runs to 15 residues. Germline loops: CDR1 SGDLS, CDR2 YYNGEE. Trimming shortened V by 0 bases and J by 3 bases, and 10 bases separated the two germline ends. CDR3 coding DNA: TGTGCCAGCAGCGTAGCTCAAGGGGATGGAAACACCATATATTTT. It translates to CASSVAQGDGNTIYF.

The chain couples TRBV5-4 to TRBJ2-7; D is possibly TRBD2 (6 bases). Trimming stripped 0 bases from V and 1 base from J, with 8 bases between. The CDR3 is 14 residues long. Germline CDR1 is SGHNT and CDR2 is YYREEE (reference sequence). CDR3 coding DNA: TGTGCCAGCAGCTTGGGTGGGGGGTCCTACGAGCAGTACTTC. Protein sequence: CASSLGGGSYEQYF.

In regard to this clone: In the same sample, other DNA sequences code for this CDR3. The V and J genes are TRBV19 and TRBJ2-3; D gene uncertain. Germline CDR1 reads LNHDA; CDR2 reads SQIVND (reference sequence). CDR3 size: 11 residues. With 3 bases removed from V and 5 bases from J, the gap between germline ends came to 3 bases. The CDR3 loop reads CASSMGDTQYF. CDR3 DNA sequence: TGTGCCAGTAGTATGGGAGATACGCAGTATTTT.

This rearrangement joins TRBV3-1 (or the pseudogene TRBV3-2) to TRBJ2-1; 9 nucleotides line up with TRBD1. From germline, CDR1 is LGHDT and CDR2 YNNKEL (reference sequence). With V trimmed by 0 bases and J by 15 bases, 9 bases remained unmatched. The CDR3 length is 14 residues. CDR3 bases: TGTGCCAGCAGCCAAGAGGGTTCACCGGGACAGGGGTTCTTC. Its translation is CASSQEGSPGQGFF.

The chain combines TRBV19 with TRBJ2-1, with 12 nucleotides matching TRBD2. CDR3 length equals 14 residues. Germline values: CDR1 LNHDA, CDR2 SQIVND (reference sequence). The J segment lost 7 bases and the V segment lost 4 bases, leaving 2 bases of the junction unmatched. The CDR3 region is CASSKTSGRNEQFF. The CDR3 DNA follows: TGTGCCAGTAGTAAGACTAGCGGGAGAAATGAGCAGTTCTTC.

This clone was observed a single time. This sequence joins TRBV4-2 and TRBJ2-3, with D perhaps being TRBD1 or TRBD2 (5 bases each). V was pared by 0 bases and J by 1 base, with 5 bases between. Germline V CDR1 and CDR2: LGHNA, YNFKEQ. The CDR3 totals 14 residues. The DNA of the CDR3 is TGTGCCAGCAGCCAAGAGGGGGGCACAGATACGCAGTATTTT. This encodes CASSQEGGTDTQYF.

CDR3 DNA: TGTGCCAGCAGCTTCTTTCCGGGAGGGCTAGCCAAAAACATTCAGTACTTC. Translating gives CASSFFPGGLAKNIQYF. The rearrangement links TRBV7-2 to TRBJ2-4; 8 bases align to TRBD2. V gave up 3 bases and J gave up 0 bases; unmatched junction bases: 7. Germline CDR1 reads SGHTA; CDR2 reads FQGNSA. The CDR3 extends over 17 amino acids.

CDR3 residues: CASSLQGGDIQYF. CDR3 coding DNA: TGTGCCAGCAGTTTGCAAGGGGGGGACATTCAGTACTTC. This chain connects TRBV12-3 or TRBV12-4 to TRBJ2-4, with D perhaps TRBD2 (7 bases). This CDR3 contains 13 residues. V dropped 3 bases and J dropped 8 bases, with 11 bases sitting between them.